These 17 T cell receptor beta chains came from one sample sequenced in a study of shared clonotypes between healthy human individuals (dated by TCRdb to between 2020 and 2021). Libraries came from the immunoSEQ multiplex PCR assay. TCRdb re-hosts the immuneACCESS table, in-frame sequences only. Its copies lack some clones; in the studies checked, an unresolved V gene accounts for under half of them, and the cause for the rest is not known. The table for this sample lists about 2.3 million clones; approximately 93% of them were counted only once. Under 0.45% of the sample is in the top ten clones. Material: naive CD4+ T cells from PBMCs. This specimen's cell subset or site label, interpreted: CD45RA+ positively selected. These receptors originate from a man aged 18 to 30 in good health. Some clones in this sample may be carry-over from other donors' samples.

The chain employs TRBV6-1 and TRBJ1-1; no definite D call. V was cut by 0 bases and J by 1 base, with 21 bases left in between. Germline lookup yields CDR1 MNHNS and CDR2 SASEGT. The length of the CDR3 is 19 residues. This CDR3 is CASSEAPLVLPQGNTEAFF. The CDR3, as DNA: TGTGCCAGCAGTGAAGCCCCCCTGGTCCTACCCCAAGGGAACACTGAAGCTTTCTTT.

The CDR3 protein is CASSRRRYSNQPQHF. CDR3 sequence (DNA): TGTGCCAGCAGTCGGAGAAGATATAGCAATCAGCCCCAGCATTTT. The rearrangement links TRBV28 to TRBJ1-5; D ambiguous. Germline assignment: CDR1 MDHEN and CDR2 SYDVKM. V was clipped by 5 bases and J by 0 bases, with 11 bases between them. The CDR3 sequence is 15 residues long.

The gene calls are TRBV28 and TRBJ1-2; weak D call: TRBD1 (5 bases). The CDR3 has 16 amino acids. The V end lost 7 bases, the J end lost 4 bases, and 22 bases lay between the germline ends. Per germline, CDR1 MDHEN and CDR2 SYDVKM. The CDR3 reads CASTYSQRGSSYGYTF. The CDR3 bases are TGTGCCAGCACGTACAGTCAACGGGGGAGCTCCTATGGCTACACCTTC.

The genes are TRBV9 and TRBJ1-3, with D possibly TRBD1 on 6 matching bases. CDR1 SGDLS and CDR2 YYNGEE come from the germline V gene. CDR3 size: 15 residues. Trimming cost V 4 bases and J 0 bases, with 11 bases left between them. CDR3 region: CASSPRGTSGNTIYF. CDR3 nucleotide sequence: TGTGCCAGCAGCCCGAGGGGGACCTCTGGAAACACCATATATTTT.

Concerning this clone: The junction departs from the called germline gene at one end, perhaps through a read error. The gene calls are TRBV18 and TRBJ1-1; D uncertain. CDR1 is KGHSH and CDR2 is LQKENI in the germline V gene. The CDR3 runs 15 residues. The CDR3 bases are TGTGCCAGCTCACCAAACGGATTATTGAGCACTGAAACTTTCTTT. Protein: CASSPNGLLSTETFF.

A word on this clone: Other nucleotide sequences from this sample produce the same CDR3. The CDR3 spells CASSRGAYEQYF. The CDR3 DNA follows: TGTGCCAGCAGCCGCGGGGCTTACGAGCAGTACTTC. The chain links TRBV7-9 to TRBJ2-7; D is possibly TRBD2 (6 bases). This CDR3 has 12 residues. The V and J ends lost 5 bases and 4 bases respectively, with 9 bases between them. Germline V lookup: CDR1 SEHNR, CDR2 FQNEAQ (reference sequence).

This clone was detected a few times. The V call is TRBV18, the J call TRBJ1-1, with D uncertain. Germline V gene sequence: CDR1 KGHSH, CDR2 LQKENI. The CDR3 has 14 residues. V lost 5 bases and J lost 5, with 15 bases in between. CDR3 region: CASSSGRPQTEAFF. The DNA for the CDR3 is TGTGCCAGCTCAAGCGGCCGACCCCAAACTGAAGCTTTCTTT.

This clone was counted once. The chain uses TRBV9 and TRBJ1-2, with a possible D match to TRBD1 (6 bases). The CDR3 has 13 amino acids. Trimming removed 0 bases at V and 7 bases at J, with 10 bases between. The germline V gene has CDR1 SGDLS and CDR2 YYNGEE. CDR3 sequence: CASSVDGGPGYTF. The CDR3 DNA is TGTGCCAGCAGCGTAGATGGGGGGCCTGGCTACACCTTC.

The chain employs TRBV5-1 and TRBJ1-4, with 11 positions matching TRBD1. The length of the CDR3 is 16 residues. Trimming at V came to 3 bases and at J to 2 bases, leaving 3 bases not matched to a gene. Germline assignment: CDR1 SGHRS and CDR2 YFSETQ. In DNA, the CDR3 is TGCGCCAGCAGCTCCGGGACAGGGGGGACTAATGAAAAACTGTTTTTT. As protein: CASSSGTGGTNEKLFF.

This chain links TRBV30 with TRBJ1-5; D is unclear. The V gene's germline CDR1 is GTSNPN and CDR2 SVGIG (reference sequence). V lost 5 bases, J lost 0 bases, and 11 bases lay in between. This CDR3 has 14 amino acids. The chain's CDR3 is CAWGTVNSNQPQHF. CDR3 bases: TGTGCCTGGGGAACTGTGAATAGCAATCAGCCCCAGCATTTT.

This rearrangement joins TRBV7-2 to TRBJ1-3; D gene ambiguous. V was pared by 0 bases and J by 9 bases, with 15 bases between. CDR1 is SGHTA, CDR2 FQGNSA, per germline. The CDR3 spans 15 residues. This CDR3 reads CASSLASSSDSTIYF. CDR3 sequence (DNA): TGTGCCAGCAGCTTAGCTTCGTCCTCGGATAGCACCATATATTTT.

This clone appeared a single time. Different DNA sequences within this sample yield the same CDR3. The chain recombines TRBV9 with TRBJ2-7; 11 positions match TRBD2. The CDR3 contains 15 residues. V lost 3 bases to trimming and J lost 1 base; unmatched junction nucleotides: 3. Germline assignment: CDR1 SGDLS and CDR2 YYNGEE. CDR3 sequence reads: CASSGGTSGSYEQYF. The CDR3 bases are TGTGCCAGCAGCGGCGGGACTAGCGGATCCTACGAGCAGTACTTC.

Note on this clone: This CDR3 is also generated by other DNA sequences in the sample. The chain recombines TRBV28 with TRBJ2-7; 10 bases map to TRBD2. Trimming at V came to 6 bases and at J to 1 base, leaving 6 bases not matched to a gene. Germline V lookup: CDR1 MDHEN, CDR2 SYDVKM. The CDR3 sequence is 15 residues long. In DNA form, the CDR3 reads TGTGCCAGCAGCTTCAGGACTAGCGGTTCCTACGAGCAGTACTTC. Its protein is CASSFRTSGSYEQYF. The full variable domain, with the rest looked up from reference TRBV28 and TRBJ2-7, is DVKVTQSSRYLVKRTGEKVFLECVQDMDHENMFWYRQDPGLGLRLIYFSYDVKMKEKGDIPEGYSVSREKKERFSLILESASTNQTSMYLCASSFRTSGSYEQYFGPGTRLTVT.

The CDR3 DNA reads TGCGCCAGCAGCTTATACAGACAAGACGAGCAGTACTTC. Protein product: CASSLYRQDEQYF. This chain connects TRBV5-1 to TRBJ2-7; D is unclear. The V end was cut by 2 bases, the J end by 5 bases, with 11 bases between. The V gene's germline CDR1 is SGHRS and CDR2 YFSETQ. This CDR3 comprises 13 residues.

The V and J genes are TRBV7-3 and TRBJ2-3; 10 bases fit TRBD1. The CDR3 covers 15 residues. Trimming took 5 bases from V and 2 from J; bases not matched to a gene: 4. Germline-derived CDR1 and CDR2 are SGHTA and FQGTGA. Here the CDR3 DNA reads TGTGCCAGCAGCCGCGGACAGGGGGACACAGATACGCAGTATTTT. Amino acids: CASSRGQGDTDTQYF.

The V gene is TRBV6-5, the J gene TRBJ1-2; 7 positions agree with TRBD1. Germline V lookup: CDR1 MNHEY, CDR2 SVGAGI. The CDR3 is made up of 15 amino acids. With V trimmed by 6 bases and J by 4 bases, 11 bases remained unmatched. The CDR3 sequence: CASSGTEPRTYGYTF. The CDR3 bases are TGTGCCAGCAGCGGGACAGAGCCGCGGACCTATGGCTACACCTTC.

This rearrangement joins TRBV28 to TRBJ1-2; 7 bases match TRBD1. The CDR3 covers 12 residues. Per germline, CDR1 MDHEN and CDR2 SYDVKM. The V and J ends lost 7 bases and 8 bases, in that order; junction bases with no gene match: 7. The CDR3 DNA reads TGTGCCAGCATCAAAGGGGGCATGGGCTACACCTTC. This gives the protein CASIKGGMGYTF.